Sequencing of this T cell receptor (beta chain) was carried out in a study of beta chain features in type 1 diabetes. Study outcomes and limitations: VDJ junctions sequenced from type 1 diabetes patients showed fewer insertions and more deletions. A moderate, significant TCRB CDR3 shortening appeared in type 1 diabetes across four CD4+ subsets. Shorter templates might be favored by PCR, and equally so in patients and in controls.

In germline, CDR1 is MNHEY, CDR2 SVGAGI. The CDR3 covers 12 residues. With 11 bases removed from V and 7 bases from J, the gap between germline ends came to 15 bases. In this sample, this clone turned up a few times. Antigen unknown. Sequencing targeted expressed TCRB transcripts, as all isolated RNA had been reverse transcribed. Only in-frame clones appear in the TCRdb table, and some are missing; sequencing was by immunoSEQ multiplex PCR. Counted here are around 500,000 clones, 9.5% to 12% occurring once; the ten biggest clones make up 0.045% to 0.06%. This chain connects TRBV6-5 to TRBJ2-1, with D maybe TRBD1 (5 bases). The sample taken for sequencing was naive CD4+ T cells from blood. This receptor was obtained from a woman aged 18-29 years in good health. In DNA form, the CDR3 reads TGTGCCGTTACAACAGGCCTTAATGAGCAGTTCTTC. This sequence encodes CAVTTGLNEQFF.